The clone carrying this T cell receptor (beta chain) was recorded at least ten times. Its antigen is not known. The sample comes from a study of neurological immune-mediated disorders. Study results and caveats: TCR-beta repertoires seemed private in all groups, with no expanded CDR3 amino acid sequences shared.

CDR1 is SNHLY, CDR2 FYNNEI, per germline. Losses at the gene ends were 7 bases for V and 4 bases for J; bases not matched to a gene: 11. The CDR3 consists of 16 residues. Every sequencing run generated over 180 million TCR-beta sequences from 15-18 subjects. MiXCR, run by TCRdb on the 5' RACE reads, gives a single entry per CDR3 protein. Of roughly 53,000 distinct CDR3 sequences listed, roughly 8.3% are singletons. Sample time point: longitudinal time-point 3. Volunteers attending a blood bank in Maryland, USA, served as healthy controls. The unsorted libraries originated from 2 million PBMCs that had been stored at -80 C.

The receptor's source is a woman aged 40 to 50 in good health. The chain joins TRBV2 to TRBJ1-2, with 11 bases lining up with TRBD1. The specimen sequenced was PBMCs. The DNA of the CDR3 is TGTGCCAGCATAGGGGGAATCGGACAGGGGGCCTATGGCTACACCTTC. As protein: CASIGGIGQGAYGYTF.